This is a list of T cell receptor beta chains from one sample in a study of CD4+ T cells in melanoma. Here immunoSEQ multiplex PCR was the method, and the copy in TCRdb shows in-frame clones only, minus some. The table lists about 10,000 clones, 60% to 85% of them singletons, with 21% in the top ten. The specimen was cells from a culture (not recorded whether cultured in vitro). The receptors originated from a human donor with melanoma. CDR3s include the opening cysteine and the closing phenylalanine or tryptophan. The order of the fields is V gene, J gene, clone size, D gene, CDR3 length, CDR3 protein, CDR3 DNA. D genes are given only for firm matches. Only part of the rows carry a size: once, few, many, or a class if the clone is expanded.

TRBV5-1	TRBJ2-7	.	TRBD1	15	CASTYGTAGPYEQYF	TGCGCCAGCACATACGGGACAGCCGGTCCCTACGAGCAGTACTTC
TRBV30	TRBJ2-2	.	.	14	CAWSLGFNTGELFF	TGTGCCTGGAGTTTGGGCTTTAACACCGGGGAGCTGTTTTTT
TRBV18	TRBJ2-2	.	TRBD1	14	CASSLTGESGELFF	TGTGCCAGCTCATTGACAGGGGAGTCCGGGGAGCTGTTTTTT
TRBV12-3/TRBV12-4	TRBJ1-1	medium-sized	TRBD1	13	CASSLYRGTEAFF	TGTGCCAGCAGTTTATACAGGGGCACTGAAGCTTTCTTT
TRBV18	TRBJ2-7	.	TRBD1	14	CASSRNTGDYEQYF	TGTGCCAGCTCGCGGAATACAGGGGACTACGAGCAGTACTTC
TRBV2	TRBJ2-3	few	.	15	CASRGGGGRTDTQYF	TGTGCCAGCAGGGGAGGGGGGGGCCGGACAGATACGCAGTATTTT
TRBV11-2	TRBJ1-2	.	.	15	CASSLVGTDLYGYTF	TGTGCCAGCAGCTTAGTCGGGACCGACCTCTATGGCTACACCTTC
TRBV5-1	TRBJ2-3	few	TRBD2	14	CASSFRRGVYTQYF	TGCGCCAGCAGCTTCCGGCGGGGGGTGTATACGCAGTATTTT
TRBV2	TRBJ1-6	.	.	14	CASSGGVIGSPLHF	TGTGCCAGCAGTGGGGGGGTCATAGGTTCACCCCTCCACTTT
TRBV2	TRBJ2-3	.	.	14	CASSEALRGDTQYF	TGTGCCAGCAGTGAAGCGCTGAGGGGGGACACGCAGTATTTT
TRBV4-1	TRBJ1-4	.	.	15	CASSQYSIGREKLFF	TGCGCCAGCAGCCAATACTCTATAGGGAGGGAAAAACTGTTTTTT
TRBV7-9	TRBJ2-3	.	.	16	CASSLGPGGYTDTQYF	TGTGCCAGCAGCTTAGGTCCAGGAGGTTATACAGATACGCAGTATTTT
TRBV2	TRBJ2-1	.	.	14	CASSLRVGRAEQFF	TGTGCCAGCAGTCTACGCGTGGGAAGAGCTGAGCAGTTCTTC
TRBV4-1	TRBJ2-3	.	TRBD2	16	CASSPARRSGGAAQYF	TGCGCCAGCAGCCCAGCCCGAAGGAGCGGGGGTGCAGCGCAGTATTTT
TRBV30	TRBJ2-5	.	.	14	CAWSVLGSQETQYF	TGTGCCTGGAGTGTACTTGGGTCTCAAGAGACCCAGTACTTC
TRBV12-5	TRBJ2-1	.	TRBD2	17	CASGGGALAGDRSEQFF	TGTGCTAGTGGTGGGGGGGCGCTAGCGGGAGACCGCAGCGAGCAGTTCTTC
TRBV28	TRBJ2-1	once	.	14	CASSLTPQYNEQFF	TGTGCCAGCAGTTTAACCCCACAATACAATGAGCAGTTCTTC
TRBV2	TRBJ2-2	.	TRBD1	16	CASSLRQGTNTGELFF	TGTGCCAGCAGTTTACGACAGGGGACGAACACCGGGGAGCTGTTTTTT
TRBV30	TRBJ1-1	.	.	13	CACTREGNTEAFF	TGTGCCTGTACCCGTGAGGGGAACACTGAAGCTTTCTTT
TRBV11-2	TRBJ1-2	.	.	13	CASSLDGLGGYTF	TGTGCCAGCAGCTTAGACGGGTTGGGAGGCTACACCTTC
TRBV13	TRBJ1-3	.	.	17	CASSPMFGAGIGNTIYF	TGTGCCAGCAGCCCCATGTTTGGGGCAGGAATTGGAAACACCATATATTTT
TRBV7-3	TRBJ2-7	few	.	15	CASSLNRGGHYEQYF	TGTGCCAGCAGCTTAAACAGGGGAGGACACTACGAGCAGTACTTC
TRBV4-1	TRBJ1-4	.	.	16	CASSQRYDFGHEKLFF	TGCGCCAGCAGCCAGAGGTACGACTTTGGGCACGAAAAACTGTTTTTT
TRBV29-1	TRBJ2-7	few	.	14	CSVEDMGPRREQYF	TGCAGCGTTGAAGATATGGGCCCCCGCAGGGAGCAGTACTTC
TRBV6-1	TRBJ2-7	.	.	13	CASSERAPYEQYF	TGTGCCAGCAGTGAAAGGGCACCCTACGAGCAGTACTTC
TRBV7-9	TRBJ1-2	medium-sized	.	12	CASRGLDYGYTF	TGTGCCAGCAGGGGGCTGGACTATGGCTACACCTTC
TRBV12-5	TRBJ1-1	.	.	13	CASGLEEGTEAFF	TGTGCTAGTGGTTTGGAGGAGGGGACTGAAGCTTTCTTT
TRBV11-2	TRBJ2-7	.	TRBD2	14	CASSSIRGGREQYF	TGTGCCAGCAGCTCAATCCGGGGGGGTCGCGAGCAGTACTTC
TRBV4-1	TRBJ1-3	few	.	17	CASSQVEQGARGNTIYF	TGCGCCAGCAGCCAAGTAGAGCAGGGAGCGAGGGGAAACACCATATATTTT
TRBV5-1	TRBJ2-5	large	.	13	CASSGGGSETQYF	TGCGCCAGTTCCGGAGGGGGTTCAGAGACCCAGTACTTC
TRBV30	TRBJ1-2	.	TRBD1	16	CAWITLWGQATYGYTF	TGTGCCTGGATTACCCTCTGGGGACAGGCAACCTATGGCTACACCTTC
TRBV27	TRBJ2-3	.	TRBD2	15	CASSFRGSDTDTQYF	TGTGCCAGCAGTTTCCGCGGGAGTGACACAGATACGCAGTATTTT
TRBV5-4	TRBJ2-5	.	TRBD1	13	CASSLGQGETQYF	TGTGCCAGCAGCTTAGGACAGGGAGAGACCCAGTACTTC
TRBV24-1	TRBJ1-6	.	.	15	CATTRPGRDNSPLHF	TGTGCCACGACACGCCCGGGGCGTGATAATTCACCCCTCCACTTT
TRBV30	TRBJ2-2	.	.	15	CAWSVAWQTDGELFF	TGTGCCTGGAGTGTAGCTTGGCAGACGGACGGGGAGCTGTTTTTT
TRBV7-9	TRBJ2-3	medium-sized	.	16	CASSLGSMDSTDTQYF	TGTGCCAGCAGCTTAGGCTCAATGGACTCCACAGATACGCAGTATTTT
TRBV6-5	TRBJ1-2	.	.	14	CASINIRGVRGYTF	TGTGCCAGCATTAACATTCGGGGGGTACGTGGCTACACCTTC
TRBV7-8	TRBJ2-7	once	TRBD2	14	CASSLSGGNHEQYF	TGTGCCAGCAGCTTAAGCGGGGGAAACCACGAGCAGTACTTC
TRBV4-2	TRBJ1-1	.	.	17	CASSRPGSASGGTEAFF	TGTGCCAGCAGCCGCCCGGGGAGCGCCTCGGGAGGCACTGAAGCTTTCTTT
TRBV29-1	TRBJ1-5	.	TRBD1	13	CSVWTGGHQSQHF	TGCAGCGTTTGGACAGGGGGCCATCAGTCCCAGCATTTT
TRBV7-8	TRBJ2-7	.	.	13	CASSQIMGQREYF	TGTGCCAGCAGCCAAATTATGGGTCAGCGCGAGTACTTC
TRBV10-2	TRBJ2-2	.	.	20	CAASPTPGGRSPRNTGELFF	TGCGCCGCTAGCCCCACCCCGGGCGGGCGAAGCCCACGGAACACCGGGGAGCTGTTTTTT
TRBV7-2	TRBJ1-2	.	.	13	CASSPAHRDGYTF	TGTGCCAGCAGCCCCGCGCACAGGGACGGCTACACCTTC
TRBV21-1	TRBJ2-7	.	.	14	CASSKGAGYGEQYF	TGTGCCAGCAGCAAAGGGGCAGGGTACGGCGAGCAGTACTTC
TRBV5-4	TRBJ1-2	.	.	15	CASSLEQGRSYGYTF	TGTGCCAGCAGCTTGGAACAGGGTAGAAGCTATGGCTACACCTTC
TRBV15	TRBJ2-6	.	.	17	CATSKSAGNSGANVLTF	TGTGCCACCAGCAAGTCCGCAGGCAACTCTGGGGCCAACGTCCTGACTTTC
TRBV9	TRBJ2-1	.	.	19	CASSVKPSVASGSYNEQFF	TGTGCCAGCAGCGTTAAACCCAGTGTCGCGAGCGGCTCCTACAATGAGCAGTTCTTC
TRBV5-4	TRBJ1-1	.	.	16	CASSTGTPVGRTEAFF	TGTGCCAGCAGTACCGGGACACCCGTCGGAAGGACTGAAGCTTTCTTT
TRBV18	TRBJ2-5	.	TRBD2	17	CASSPRTSGGNSETQYF	TGTGCCAGCTCACCAAGGACTAGCGGGGGGAATTCAGAGACCCAGTACTTC
TRBV19	TRBJ1-1	.	.	14	CASRTTGTHTEAFF	TGTGCCAGTAGAACCACAGGGACACACACTGAAGCTTTCTTT
TRBV15	TRBJ1-6	.	.	17	CATSRESPGNRYSPLHF	TGTGCCACCAGCAGAGAATCCCCCGGAAACCGTTATTCACCCCTCCACTTT
TRBV4-1	TRBJ1-2	.	.	15	CASSRTGSLNYGYTF	TGCGCCAGCAGCCGTACCGGGTCCCTAAACTATGGCTACACCTTC
TRBV30	TRBJ2-7	.	.	13	CAWSPQDGYEQYF	TGTGCCTGGAGTCCTCAGGACGGATACGAGCAGTACTTC
TRBV20-1	TRBJ2-5	.	.	11	CSAPLAKTQYF	TGCAGTGCTCCCCTGGCGAAGACCCAGTACTTC
TRBV3-1/TRBV3-2	TRBJ2-3	.	.	16	CASSQVTWGSTDTQYF	TGTGCCAGCAGCCAAGTTACTTGGGGGTCCACAGATACGCAGTATTTT